Listed below are T cell receptor beta chains from one sample, sequenced in a study of T-cell reconstitution after alpha-beta-depleted transplantation in children. TCRdb called the PCR reads again in MiXCR, with one record for every CDR3 protein. The table lists about a million distinct CDR3 sequences, about 29% of them singletons. The sample in question was PBMCs, mostly from graft donor cells, obtained 360 days after TCRalphabeta/CD19-depleted stem cell transplant. All receptors derive from a boy under two years old who had a stem cell transplant for SCID, so the T cells may come from the graft donor. CDR3s include the opening cysteine and the closing phenylalanine or tryptophan. The order of the fields is V gene, J gene, clone size, D gene, CDR3 DNA, CDR3 protein. The D gene is left open where the match is weak. Clone size is given for some rows only: seen once, a few or many times, or a class if the clone is expanded.

v_gene: TRBV12-3/TRBV12-4
j_gene: TRBJ1-4
abundance: NA
d_gene: NA
CDR3nt: TGTGCCAGCAGTTTATGGGGGAATCGAAATGAAAAACTGTTTTTT
CDR3aa: CASSLWGNRNEKLFF

v_gene: TRBV28
j_gene: TRBJ1-2
abundance: NA
d_gene: TRBD1
CDR3nt: TGTGCCAGCAGAAGTGACAGGGTCGACGGCTACACCTTC
CDR3aa: CASRSDRVDGYTF

v_gene: TRBV12-3/TRBV12-4
j_gene: TRBJ2-7
abundance: many
d_gene: TRBD1
CDR3nt: TGTGCCAGCAGCCCAACAGGGGTCGAGCAGTACTTC
CDR3aa: CASSPTGVEQYF

v_gene: TRBV28
j_gene: TRBJ2-5
abundance: NA
d_gene: NA
CDR3nt: TGTGCCAGCAGAAGTTCGACTGGCCAAGAGACCCAGTACTTC
CDR3aa: CASRSSTGQETQYF

v_gene: TRBV10-3
j_gene: TRBJ1-6
abundance: few
d_gene: TRBD1
CDR3nt: TGTGCCATCAGTGAGACTTTGACAGGGTCGGAGGATAATTCACCCCTCCACTTT
CDR3aa: CAISETLTGSEDNSPLHF

v_gene: TRBV12-3/TRBV12-4
j_gene: TRBJ1-1
abundance: NA
d_gene: NA
CDR3nt: TGTGCCAGCAGTTTAGCGAACATCCCGACGGATGGGGTGAACACTGAAGCTTTCTTT
CDR3aa: CASSLANIPTDGVNTEAFF

v_gene: TRBV5-1
j_gene: TRBJ2-5
abundance: NA
d_gene: TRBD2
CDR3nt: TGCGCCAGCAGCCCCCCGACTAGCGGACAAGAGACCCAGTACTTC
CDR3aa: CASSPPTSGQETQYF

v_gene: TRBV5-1
j_gene: TRBJ1-1
abundance: few
d_gene: NA
CDR3nt: TGCGCCAGCAGCTTACGACAGCGGAACACTGAAGCTTTCTTT
CDR3aa: CASSLRQRNTEAFF

v_gene: TRBV6-1
j_gene: TRBJ2-5
abundance: few
d_gene: NA
CDR3nt: TGTGCCAGCAGCTCCCGCCCTCCAGGGCGGGAGACCCAGTACTTC
CDR3aa: CASSSRPPGRETQYF

v_gene: TRBV7-6
j_gene: TRBJ2-3
abundance: NA
d_gene: NA
CDR3nt: TGTGCCAGAGCCCGGCCAGGCACAGATACGCAGTATTTT
CDR3aa: CARARPGTDTQYF

v_gene: TRBV29-1
j_gene: TRBJ2-3
abundance: NA
d_gene: TRBD1
CDR3nt: TGCAGCGTTGACACGTTGACCCGGACAGGGGGTTCGGTGGTGTGGCAGACAGATACGCAGTATTTT
CDR3aa: CSVDTLTRTGGSVVWQTDTQYF

v_gene: TRBV6-1
j_gene: TRBJ1-1
abundance: few
d_gene: NA
CDR3nt: TGTGCCAGCAGTAAATACAGGAACACTGAAGCTTTCTTT
CDR3aa: CASSKYRNTEAFF

v_gene: TRBV7-2
j_gene: TRBJ2-7
abundance: NA
d_gene: NA
CDR3nt: TGTGCCAGCAGTCCGAGGCTCCCCTACGAGCAGTACTTC
CDR3aa: CASSPRLPYEQYF

v_gene: TRBV5-1
j_gene: TRBJ2-2
abundance: few
d_gene: NA
CDR3nt: TGCGCCAGCAGCCAGGGGTTCGGGGAGCTGTTTTTT
CDR3aa: CASSQGFGELFF

v_gene: TRBV11-2
j_gene: TRBJ2-3
abundance: NA
d_gene: NA
CDR3nt: TGTGCCAGCAGCGCTCTAGCGCCAAGGTCCACAGATACGCAGTATTTT
CDR3aa: CASSALAPRSTDTQYF

v_gene: TRBV9
j_gene: TRBJ1-1
abundance: NA
d_gene: TRBD1
CDR3nt: TGTGCCAGCAGTTACCCAACCGGGACAGGGATTCATGACGGCACTGAAGCTTTCTTT
CDR3aa: CASSYPTGTGIHDGTEAFF

v_gene: TRBV6-6
j_gene: TRBJ1-3
abundance: few
d_gene: NA
CDR3nt: TGTGCCAGCGGCTCTGGAAACACCATATATTTT
CDR3aa: CASGSGNTIYF

v_gene: TRBV5-1
j_gene: TRBJ2-1
abundance: NA
d_gene: NA
CDR3nt: TGCGCCAGCAGCTTTGGGGGGCAAGGGGGGAGTGAGCAGTTCTTC
CDR3aa: CASSFGGQGGSEQFF

v_gene: TRBV4-1
j_gene: TRBJ2-5
abundance: few
d_gene: NA
CDR3nt: TGCGCCAGCAGCCATCCTCCAGGGGGGATGGAGGTGGAGACCCAGTACTTC
CDR3aa: CASSHPPGGMEVETQYF

v_gene: TRBV29-1
j_gene: TRBJ2-1
abundance: NA
d_gene: NA
CDR3nt: TGCAGCGCCGGAATGGGGGACGGAGCTGAGTTCTTC
CDR3aa: CSAGMGDGAEFF

v_gene: TRBV5-1
j_gene: TRBJ1-3
abundance: few
d_gene: NA
CDR3nt: TGCGCCAGCAGCTTGGAACTGAGCTCTGGAAACACCATATATTTT
CDR3aa: CASSLELSSGNTIYF

v_gene: TRBV5-1
j_gene: TRBJ2-3
abundance: NA
d_gene: NA
CDR3nt: TGCGCCAGCAAGGTAGTCAGCTCGGCGGATACGCAGTATTTT
CDR3aa: CASKVVSSADTQYF

v_gene: TRBV3-1
j_gene: TRBJ2-2
abundance: NA
d_gene: TRBD2
CDR3nt: TGTGCCAGCAGCCAGCGACTAGCGGGGCGTGCGAACACCGGGGAGCTGTTTTTT
CDR3aa: CASSQRLAGRANTGELFF

v_gene: TRBV28
j_gene: TRBJ2-3
abundance: NA
d_gene: TRBD1
CDR3nt: TGTGCCAGCAGTTTAGTCTCCGGGACAGTGACAGATACGCAGTATTTT
CDR3aa: CASSLVSGTVTDTQYF

v_gene: TRBV24-1
j_gene: TRBJ2-5
abundance: NA
d_gene: TRBD1
CDR3nt: TGTGCCACCAGAAAAAGCGGACAGGCCCAAGAGACCCAGTACTTC
CDR3aa: CATRKSGQAQETQYF

v_gene: TRBV11-2
j_gene: TRBJ2-7
abundance: NA
d_gene: TRBD1
CDR3nt: TGTGCCAGCAGGTCCGCCGGGACAGGGAGCTACGAGCAGTACTTC
CDR3aa: CASRSAGTGSYEQYF

v_gene: TRBV15
j_gene: TRBJ2-1
abundance: few
d_gene: NA
CDR3nt: TGTGCCACCACCGAAAAGGAGGCTGGCAATGAGCAGTTCTTC
CDR3aa: CATTEKEAGNEQFF

v_gene: TRBV7-8
j_gene: TRBJ2-7
abundance: few
d_gene: NA
CDR3nt: TGTGCCAGCAGCCTGGAGGGGGTTGGCTCCTACGAGCAGTACTTC
CDR3aa: CASSLEGVGSYEQYF

v_gene: TRBV3-1
j_gene: TRBJ2-3
abundance: few
d_gene: TRBD2
CDR3nt: TGTGCCAGCAGCCCTCATGGACTAGCGGGGGCTAGCACAGATACGCAGTATTTT
CDR3aa: CASSPHGLAGASTDTQYF

v_gene: TRBV15
j_gene: TRBJ2-7
abundance: few
d_gene: NA
CDR3nt: TGTGCCACCAGCAGTTTGGGACATGGCGAGCAGTACTTC
CDR3aa: CATSSLGHGEQYF

v_gene: TRBV20-1
j_gene: TRBJ2-3
abundance: NA
d_gene: TRBD2
CDR3nt: TGCAGTGCTAGGGGGACTAGCGGGGTTATCACAGATACGCAGTATTTT
CDR3aa: CSARGTSGVITDTQYF

v_gene: TRBV7-2
j_gene: TRBJ2-5
abundance: NA
d_gene: TRBD2
CDR3nt: TGTGCCAGCAGCTTAGCATGGCTAGCGGGGAGGGGTGAGACCCAGTACTTC
CDR3aa: CASSLAWLAGRGETQYF

v_gene: TRBV20-1
j_gene: TRBJ1-2
abundance: NA
d_gene: NA
CDR3nt: TGCAGTGCTAGACAGGCAAACTATGGCTACACCTTC
CDR3aa: CSARQANYGYTF

v_gene: TRBV12-3/TRBV12-4
j_gene: TRBJ1-1
abundance: NA
d_gene: TRBD1
CDR3nt: TGTGCCAGCAGTCCCACAGGGGGATCGGCTGAAGCTTTCTTT
CDR3aa: CASSPTGGSAEAFF

v_gene: TRBV10-3
j_gene: TRBJ1-2
abundance: few
d_gene: NA
CDR3nt: TGTGCCATCAGTGACTTCAGGATTTCCCCCCTATGGGGCTACACCTTC
CDR3aa: CAISDFRISPLWGYTF

v_gene: TRBV5-1
j_gene: TRBJ1-1
abundance: few
d_gene: TRBD1
CDR3nt: TGCGCCAGCAGCCCCTCGGGACAGGGGACCGAAGCTTTCTTT
CDR3aa: CASSPSGQGTEAFF

v_gene: TRBV20-1
j_gene: TRBJ1-5
abundance: NA
d_gene: NA
CDR3nt: TGCAGTGCTAGACCCTCGAGGGGGAGCAATCAGCCCCAGCATTTT
CDR3aa: CSARPSRGSNQPQHF

v_gene: TRBV6-6
j_gene: TRBJ2-1
abundance: NA
d_gene: NA
CDR3nt: TGTGCCAGCAGTTACTCGGCAGGCTATGAGCAGTTCTTC
CDR3aa: CASSYSAGYEQFF

v_gene: TRBV15
j_gene: TRBJ2-5
abundance: NA
d_gene: TRBD2
CDR3nt: TGTGCCACCAGCAGGAAAATACTAGCGGGATCAGAGACCCAGTACTTC
CDR3aa: CATSRKILAGSETQYF

v_gene: TRBV5-1
j_gene: TRBJ2-4
abundance: few
d_gene: NA
CDR3nt: TGCGCCAGCAACCGAGGGCACCCCACTTCCAAAAACATTCAGTACTTC
CDR3aa: CASNRGHPTSKNIQYF

v_gene: TRBV7-8
j_gene: TRBJ2-1
abundance: NA
d_gene: NA
CDR3nt: TGTGCCAGCAGCTATCTGCAGGGTTATATGAACAATGAGCAGTTCTTC
CDR3aa: CASSYLQGYMNNEQFF

v_gene: TRBV7-2
j_gene: TRBJ2-7
abundance: NA
d_gene: NA
CDR3nt: TGTGCCCTGGGCGGCCTCGAGCAGTACTTC
CDR3aa: CALGGLEQYF